The 23 T cell receptor beta chains below were found in one sample sequenced in a study of OX40 agonist ivuxolimab in advanced cancers. Produced via immunoSEQ multiplex PCR; TCRdb's table is partial and in-frame only. The sample holds about 68,000 clones, around 80% seen once. The specimen comprised CD4+ or CD8+ T cells sorted from blood, sampled in a trial of the OX40 agonist ivuxolimab. These receptors all stem from an adult with an advanced solid tumor such as melanoma, head and neck, liver or kidney cancer.

The J gene is TRBJ2-2, the V gene TRBV2; D is ambiguous. V was cut by 3 bases and J by 6 bases, with 5 bases left in between. Germline CDR1 SNHLY, CDR2 FYNNEI. CDR3 length: 12 amino acids. For the CDR3, the DNA is TGTGCCAGCAGTGACGCGTCCGGGGAGCTGTTTTTT. Residues: CASSDASGELFF.

The chain links TRBV5-1 to TRBJ2-5; no firm D call. The CDR3 loop spans 11 amino acids. V was shortened by 2 bases and J by 4 bases, with 3 bases between the two germline ends. From germline, CDR1 is SGHRS and CDR2 YFSETQ. The CDR3 reads CASSLLETQYF. Written as DNA, the CDR3 is TGCGCCAGCAGCTTACTAGAGACCCAGTACTTC. Filled out from reference TRBV5-1 and TRBJ2-5, the complete variable domain reads KAGVTQTPRYLIKTRGQQVTLSCSPISGHRSVSWYQQTPGQGLQFLFEYFSETQRNKGNFPGRFSGRQFSNSRSEMNVSTLELGDSALYLCASSLLETQYFGPGTRLLVL.

The V gene is TRBV19, the J gene TRBJ1-3; TRBD1 is a possible D gene (5 bases). Germline-derived CDR1 and CDR2 are LNHDA and SQIVND (reference sequence). The CDR3 totals 15 residues. V was clipped by 4 bases and J by 1 base, with 11 bases between them. CDR3: CASSTSAGSGNTIYF. The CDR3 DNA reads TGTGCCAGTAGTACCTCAGCAGGGTCTGGAAACACCATATATTTT.

The genes are TRBV7-3 and TRBJ2-7, with a tentative D call TRBD2 (6 bases). There are 16 residues in the CDR3. Trimming took off 0 bases at V and 4 bases at J, with 16 bases between the two ends. Germline CDR1 reads SGHTA; CDR2 reads FQGTGA. CDR3 residues: CASSLTGGQPLYEQYF. The CDR3 coding sequence is TGTGCCAGCAGCTTAACGGGAGGACAACCTCTTTACGAGCAGTACTTC.

This sequence joins TRBV7-8 and TRBJ2-1; TRBD1 agrees at 7 bases. Germline CDR1 SGHVS, CDR2 FQNEAQ. This CDR3 is built from 16 residues. J gave up 4 bases and V 5 bases, and 11 bases lay outside the gene matches. The CDR3: CASSGTGTVKYNEQFF. CDR3 nucleotides: TGTGCCAGCAGCGGTACAGGGACAGTGAAATACAATGAGCAGTTCTTC.

The J gene is TRBJ2-7, the V gene TRBV7-8; a weak D match, TRBD1 (5 bases). The CDR3 is made up of 16 amino acids. V lost 1 base, J lost 7 bases, and 20 bases lay in between. Germline V gives CDR1 SGHVS, CDR2 FQNEAQ. CDR3 region: CASSLVPQAPLREQYF. The CDR3 coding sequence is TGTGCCAGCAGCTTAGTTCCACAGGCCCCCCTACGGGAGCAGTACTTC.

This chain uses TRBV10-2 with TRBJ1-1; D gene ambiguous. Trimming stripped 8 bases from V and 1 base from J, with 17 bases between. Germline values: CDR1 WSHSY, CDR2 SAAADI. The CDR3 runs to 15 residues. CDR3 DNA: TGCGCCAGCTCTATGGGAGGGCCCGGGAACACTGAAGCTTTCTTT. It codes for CASSMGGPGNTEAFF.

The chain uses TRBV14 and TRBJ2-3; D is ambiguous. Trimming removed 1 base from V and 4 bases from J, with 3 bases in between. The CDR3 is 12 residues long. Germline CDR1 and CDR2: SGHDN and FVKESK. The CDR3, as DNA: TGTGCCAGCAGCCAAGGAGCAGATACGCAGTATTTT. Amino acids: CASSQGADTQYF.

The J gene is TRBJ1-2, the V gene TRBV19, with a possible D match to TRBD1 (5 bases). The CDR3 covers 16 residues. With 3 bases removed from V and 4 bases from J, the gap between germline ends came to 18 bases. The germline gives CDR1 LNHDA, CDR2 SQIVND (reference sequence). CDR3 amino acids: CASSIGGAGTLYGYTF. In nucleotides, the CDR3 is TGTGCCAGTAGTATTGGGGGTGCAGGAACCCTCTATGGCTACACCTTC.

V and J are TRBV4-3 and TRBJ1-1; TRBD1 is a possible D gene (5 bases). Trimming stripped 3 bases from V and 1 base from J, with 15 bases between. The CDR3 consists of 16 residues. Germline V lookup: CDR1 LGHNA, CDR2 YSLEER. The CDR3, as DNA: TGCGCCAGCAGCCACGAAGCGGGGCTCCCGAACACTGAAGCTTTCTTT. Residues: CASSHEAGLPNTEAFF.

This sequence joins TRBV4-2 and TRBJ2-7; the D is unclear. In germline, CDR1 is LGHNA, CDR2 YNFKEQ. This CDR3 is 14 amino acids long. V dropped 1 base and J dropped 3 bases, with 10 bases sitting between them. The CDR3 loop reads CASSQAASNYEQYF. CDR3 DNA sequence: TGTGCCAGCAGCCAAGCTGCCAGCAACTACGAGCAGTACTTC.

The rearrangement joins TRBV5-1 to TRBJ2-1; the D call may be TRBD1 or TRBD2 (7 bases each). The CDR3 spans 18 residues. The germline V gene encodes CDR1 SGHRS and CDR2 YFSETQ. Deletions cut 5 bases from V and 4 bases from J, with 25 bases between. The CDR3 is CASRGQRGGNRRYNEQFF. In nucleotides, the CDR3 is TGCGCCAGCAGGGGACAGCGCGGGGGAAATCGACGGTACAATGAGCAGTTCTTC.

The gene calls are TRBV9 and TRBJ2-1; 11 bases agree with TRBD2. This CDR3 is built from 15 residues. In germline, CDR1 is SGDLS, CDR2 YYNGEE. Unmatched junction bases numbered 3, after V lost 3 bases and J lost 4 bases. This CDR3 reads CASSGLAGFYNEQFF. The CDR3 DNA reads as TGTGCCAGCAGCGGACTAGCGGGATTTTACAATGAGCAGTTCTTC. The full variable domain, with the rest looked up from reference TRBV9 and TRBJ2-1, is DSGVTQTPKHLITATGQRVTLRCSPRSGDLSVYWYQQSLDQGLQFLIQYYNGEERAKGNILERFSAQQFPDLHSELNLSSLELGDSALYFCASSGLAGFYNEQFFGPGTRLTVL.

This sequence joins TRBV7-2 and TRBJ1-1, with no clear D. The germline CDR1 and CDR2 sequences are SGHTA and FQGNSA. CDR3 length equals 14 residues. With 6 bases removed from V and 0 bases from J, the gap between germline ends came to 11 bases. This CDR3 reads CASRGPTVNTEAFF. DNA of the CDR3: TGTGCCAGCAGGGGCCCGACGGTGAACACTGAAGCTTTCTTT.

The V call is TRBV28, the J call TRBJ2-1, with 10 bases aligning to TRBD2. The germline gives CDR1 MDHEN, CDR2 SYDVKM. CDR3 length: 19 residues. J lost 4 bases, V lost 1 base, and 13 bases had no gene match. The CDR3 nucleotides read TGTGCCAGCAGTTTATTCCTAGCGGGAGTCCGATCTAATTACAATGAGCAGTTCTTC. It codes for CASSLFLAGVRSNYNEQFF.

The rearrangement joins TRBV28 to TRBJ2-5; 10 bases are a match to TRBD1. The CDR3 contains 18 residues. Germline CDR1 is MDHEN and CDR2 is SYDVKM. Losses at the gene ends were 1 base for V and 5 bases for J; bases not matched to a gene: 13. The chain's CDR3 is CASSLFRDRGLVWETQYF. For the CDR3, the DNA is TGTGCCAGCAGTTTATTCCGGGACAGGGGTTTAGTTTGGGAGACCCAGTACTTC.

The gene calls are TRBV25-1 and TRBJ2-3; D is possibly TRBD1 (6 bases). V lost 0 bases to trimming and J lost 0 bases, with 16 bases between them. Germline V gene lookup returns CDR1 MGHDK and CDR2 SYGVNS. The CDR3 consists of 18 residues. The CDR3 sequence is CASSEYRTGTTSTDTQYF. The CDR3 DNA follows: TGTGCCAGCAGTGAATATAGAACAGGGACCACTAGCACAGATACGCAGTATTTT. The full variable domain, its missing parts supplied by reference TRBV25-1 and TRBJ2-3, is EADIYQTPRYLVIGTGKKITLECSQTMGHDKMYWYQQDPGMELHLIHYSYGVNSTEKGDLSSESTVSRIRTEHFPLTLESARPSHTSQYLCASSEYRTGTTSTDTQYFGPGTRLTVL.

CDR3 bases: TGTGCCAGCAGCTTGACGGGGCGAGGGGAGCAGTACTTC. It is translated as CASSLTGRGEQYF. The chain recombines TRBV5-6 with TRBJ2-7; D could derive from TRBD1 or TRBD2 (5 bases each). With 1 base removed from V and 7 bases from J, the gap between germline ends came to 12 bases. Germline V gene lookup returns CDR1 SGHDT and CDR2 YYEEEE. CDR3 length equals 13 residues.

This chain connects TRBV6-1 to TRBJ2-1; TRBD1 matches 8 bases. Germline V lookup: CDR1 MNHNS, CDR2 SASEGT. V trimming: 3 bases; J trimming: 1 base; junction bases outside the gene matches: 2. This CDR3 region has 15 residues. The CDR3 is CASSDRDRSYNEQFF. For the CDR3, the DNA is TGTGCCAGCAGTGACCGGGACAGGTCCTACAATGAGCAGTTCTTC.

V and J are TRBV9 and TRBJ2-3, with D perhaps matching TRBD2 (5 bases). Looked up from germline, CDR1 is SGDLS and CDR2 is YYNGEE. This CDR3 contains 15 residues. V was clipped by 0 bases and J by 2 bases, with 10 bases between them. The CDR3 region is CASSVDGRVTDTQYF. The DNA for the CDR3 is TGTGCCAGCAGCGTAGATGGGCGGGTCACAGATACGCAGTATTTT.

V gene TRBV18 combines with J gene TRBJ1-3; 7 bases agree with TRBD1. This CDR3 comprises 16 residues. Per germline, CDR1 KGHSH and CDR2 LQKENI. After removal of 2 bases from V and 0 bases from J, the junction contained 4 bases not matched to a gene. CDR3 coding DNA: TGTGCCAGCTCACCATCGGGACAGCTCTCTGGAAACACCATATATTTT. Translation: CASSPSGQLSGNTIYF.

This sequence joins TRBV4-3 and TRBJ1-4; 7 positions agree with TRBD1. In germline, CDR1 is LGHNA, CDR2 YSLEER. CDR3 length: 16 residues. J gave up 8 bases and V 0 bases, and 9 bases lay outside the gene matches. This CDR3 is CASSQEGGQSREKLFF. CDR3 in DNA: TGCGCCAGCAGCCAAGAGGGGGGACAGAGTCGCGAAAAACTGTTTTTT.

This clone was counted once. V usage is TRBV19 and J usage is TRBJ1-4; TRBD1 aligns across 8 bases. Germline V gene data show CDR1 as LNHDA and CDR2 as SQIVND (reference sequence). CDR3 size: 15 residues. Losses at the gene ends were 5 bases for V and 8 bases for J; bases not matched to a gene: 10. CDR3 in amino acids: CASSSTTGAREKLFF. The CDR3 region has the DNA TGTGCCAGTAGTTCAACGACAGGGGCTCGAGAAAAACTGTTTTTT.